These 28 T cell receptor beta chains were sequenced from one sample in a study of cytomegalovirus exposure and HLA in healthy donors. Use of 60 Vbeta and 13 Jbeta primers characterized the PCR. Libraries were prepared by immunoSEQ multiplex PCR; TCRdb keeps only in-frame clonotypes and omits some of them. The sample has under 120,000 clones; about 80% are singletons. The sample comprised PBMCs. The source of these receptors is a female donor in good health and CMV-seropositive.

This rearrangement joins TRBV18 to TRBJ2-5; D might be TRBD1 (6 bases). The CDR3 consists of 15 residues. V was trimmed by 1 base and J by 1 base, leaving 10 bases between them. Germline lookup yields CDR1 KGHSH and CDR2 LQKENI. DNA for the CDR3: TGTGCCAGCTCACCACAGACAGGAGCCCAAGAGACCCAGTACTTC. Translation gives CASSPQTGAQETQYF.

This chain uses TRBV4-2 with TRBJ2-1; a weak D match, TRBD2 (6 bases). Germline CDR1 is LGHNA and CDR2 is YNFKEQ. Deletions cut 6 bases from V and 7 bases from J, with 16 bases between. CDR3 length: 14 residues. This CDR3 is CASSLGSGRNEQFF. The CDR3 coding sequence is TGTGCCAGCAGTCTCGGGTCTGGGAGGAATGAGCAGTTCTTC.

V usage is TRBV27 and J usage is TRBJ1-6, with TRBD1 matching over 7 bases. The length of the CDR3 is 13 residues. J gave up 9 bases and V 6 bases, and 5 bases lay outside the gene matches. Germline V CDR1 and CDR2: MNHEY, SMNVEV (reference sequence). CDR3 sequence: CASRLNRGSPLHF. In DNA, the CDR3 is TGTGCCAGCAGGCTTAACAGGGGTTCACCCCTCCACTTT.

The chain has TRBV28 and TRBJ2-7; 9 bases align to TRBD1. This CDR3 is built from 15 residues. Germline lookup yields CDR1 MDHEN and CDR2 SYDVKM. The V gene end was trimmed by 1 base and the J gene end by 6 bases; junction bases not matched to a gene: 7. The DNA of the CDR3 is TGTGCCAGCAGTTTATCTGGGACAGGGTTAGGCGAGCAGTACTTC. Protein: CASSLSGTGLGEQYF.

The CDR3 region is CASGGLMGRTGELFF. Written as DNA, the CDR3 is TGCGCCAGCGGTGGTCTGATGGGGAGAACCGGGGAGCTGTTTTTT. This chain connects TRBV4-1 to TRBJ2-2; tentatively, D is TRBD2 (5 bases). V lost 8 bases and J lost 5, with 18 bases in between. The CDR3 spans 15 residues. Germline V gives CDR1 MGHRA, CDR2 YSYEKL.

This clone was observed a few times. The V gene is TRBV18, the J gene TRBJ1-2; 8 positions agree with TRBD1. CDR1 KGHSH and CDR2 LQKENI come from the germline V gene. J was trimmed by 6 bases and V by 3 bases; bases with no gene match: 9. CDR3 size: 15 residues. The CDR3 DNA follows: TGTGCCAGCTCACCGGACAGGGCGACCTTTCATGGCTACACCTTC. Its protein is CASSPDRATFHGYTF.

This sequence joins TRBV5-1 and TRBJ2-5, with 8 bases matching TRBD2. This CDR3 region has 15 residues. CDR1 is SGHRS, CDR2 YFSETQ, per germline. The V gene end was trimmed by 2 bases and the J gene end by 0 bases; junction bases not matched to a gene: 3. DNA of the CDR3: TGCGCCAGCAGCTTCTGGACTAGCCACCAAGAGACCCAGTACTTC. It encodes CASSFWTSHQETQYF.

The chain combines TRBV18 with TRBJ2-5; 9 bases line up with TRBD1. Germline lookup yields CDR1 KGHSH and CDR2 LQKENI. V shed 3 bases, J shed 1 base, and the junction held 0 bases outside the gene matches. There are 14 residues in the CDR3. The CDR3 here is CASSPTGGQETQYF. The CDR3 nucleotides read TGTGCCAGCTCACCGACAGGGGGCCAAGAGACCCAGTACTTC.

The rearrangement links TRBV4-2 to TRBJ2-1; 7 positions match TRBD2. Losses at the gene ends were 4 bases for V and 8 bases for J; bases not matched to a gene: 5. Germline CDR1 LGHNA, CDR2 YNFKEQ. The CDR3 extends over 13 amino acids. DNA of the CDR3: TGTGCCAGCAGCCTCGGACTAGGAGATGAGCAGTTCTTC. Its translation: CASSLGLGDEQFF.

This chain uses TRBV19 with TRBJ1-6; maybe TRBD1 (5 bases). The CDR3 runs to 16 residues. V lost 5 bases to trimming and J lost 0 bases, with 11 bases between them. The germline V gene encodes CDR1 LNHDA and CDR2 SQIVND (reference sequence). The CDR3 DNA is TGTGCCAGTAGTTTTCCGACAGCCTCCTATAATTCACCCCTCCACTTT. The encoded protein is CASSFPTASYNSPLHF.

This clone was counted once. Written as DNA, the CDR3 is TGTGCCAGCAGTGAACCGGGGGGTTTCAACAATGAGCAGTTCTTC. Translating gives CASSEPGGFNNEQFF. The rearrangement uses TRBV2 and TRBJ2-1; TRBD2 matches at 7 bases. CDR3 size: 15 residues. From germline, CDR1 is SNHLY and CDR2 FYNNEI. V trimming: 2 bases; J trimming: 5 bases; junction bases outside the gene matches: 6.

The J gene is TRBJ2-3, the V gene TRBV29-1, with 8 bases fitting TRBD1. The V and J ends lost 1 base and 5 bases, in that order; junction bases with no gene match: 11. Per the germline V gene, CDR1 is SQVTM and CDR2 is ANQGSEA. The CDR3 extends over 16 amino acids. The CDR3 coding sequence is TGCAGCGTTGAAGGAGGCGGTCGACAGGGGAGAGATACGCAGTATTTT. Its protein product is CSVEGGGRQGRDTQYF.

This clone was seen only a few times. The V and J genes are TRBV9 and TRBJ2-2; no clear D. The germline V gene encodes CDR1 SGDLS and CDR2 YYNGEE. The V gene lost 2 bases and the J gene lost 1 base, with 6 bases spanning the gap. The CDR3 spans 14 residues. For the CDR3, the DNA is TGTGCCAGCAGCGTTAATGTGAACACCGGGGAGCTGTTTTTT. It is translated as CASSVNVNTGELFF. The variable domain in full, with the rest retrieved from reference TRBV9 and TRBJ2-2, is DSGVTQTPKHLITATGQRVTLRCSPRSGDLSVYWYQQSLDQGLQFLIQYYNGEERAKGNILERFSAQQFPDLHSELNLSSLELGDSALYFCASSVNVNTGELFFGEGSRLTVL.

The chain is built from TRBV2 and TRBJ1-3; D possibly corresponds to TRBD1 (6 bases). Germline CDR1 SNHLY, CDR2 FYNNEI. The CDR3 totals 15 residues. The ends were cut back, 6 bases at V and 4 bases at J, with 16 bases in the middle. In nucleotides, the CDR3 is TGTGCCAGCAGAGCGGACAGCACGTCGGGAAACACCATATATTTT. This gives the protein CASRADSTSGNTIYF.

The gene calls are TRBV7-8 and TRBJ1-1, with TRBD1 as a possible D gene (5 bases). CDR3 length equals 13 residues. Trimming stripped 2 bases from V and 4 bases from J, with 8 bases between. Germline V gene lookup returns CDR1 SGHVS and CDR2 FQNEAQ. As DNA, the CDR3 is TGTGCCAGCAGCTTAACCGGGGGCACTGAAGCTTTCTTT. Its translation: CASSLTGGTEAFF.

The chain employs TRBV6-5 and TRBJ2-2, with D tentatively TRBD1 (5 bases). Germline CDR1 and CDR2: MNHEY and SVGAGI. Trimming stripped 10 bases from V and 6 bases from J, with 21 bases between. The CDR3 sequence is 15 residues long. CDR3 bases: TGTGCCACCAGCAGACCCTCAGGGTTTCCCGGGGAGCTGTTTTTT. This translates into CATSRPSGFPGELFF.

This clone was picked up one time. This chain links TRBV6-5 with TRBJ2-1, with 10 bases matching TRBD2. The CDR3 consists of 16 residues. The V and J ends lost 4 bases and 14 bases, in that order; junction bases with no gene match: 17. In germline, CDR1 is MNHEY, CDR2 SVGAGI. As DNA, the CDR3 is TGTGCCAGCAGTTGGGGGAACCGCCTAGCGGGAGCGGAAGAGTTCTTC. As protein: CASSWGNRLAGAEEFF.

The chain has TRBV4-1 and TRBJ2-3; 11 nucleotides align to TRBD2. The CDR3 is 17 residues long. Germline lookup yields CDR1 MGHRA and CDR2 YSYEKL. V was pared by 1 base and J by 3 bases, with 6 bases of the junction left unmatched. Written as DNA, the CDR3 is TGCGCCAGCAGCCAAGGGCCTAGCGGGGGGTCGACAGATACGCAGTATTTT. Translation gives CASSQGPSGGSTDTQYF.

This clone was recorded only once. This chain links TRBV5-6 with TRBJ1-2; 7 positions match TRBD1. The CDR3 is 16 residues long. The germline CDR1 and CDR2 sequences are SGHDT and YYEEEE. V shed 2 bases, J shed 4 bases, and the junction held 11 bases outside the gene matches. CDR3 amino acids: CASSLPQGLLSYGYTF. CDR3 coding DNA: TGTGCCAGCAGCTTACCACAGGGGCTTCTATCCTATGGCTACACCTTC. The complete variable domain, with remaining parts taken from reference TRBV5-6 and TRBJ1-2, reads DAGVTQSPTHLIKTRGQQVTLRCSPKSGHDTVSWYQQALGQGPQFIFQYYEEEERQRGNFPDRFSGHQFPNYSSELNVNALLLGDSALYLCASSLPQGLLSYGYTFGSGTRLTVV.

This clone was detected only a few times. The J gene is TRBJ1-2, the V gene TRBV6-6; possible D gene TRBD1, 6 bases. The CDR3 length is 13 residues. Germline-derived CDR1 and CDR2 are MNHNY and SVGAGI (reference sequence). V lost 5 bases to trimming and J lost 3 bases, with 10 bases between them. CDR3 nucleotides: TGTGCCAGCAGTGCACAGGGCGACTATGGCTACACCTTC. Its protein is CASSAQGDYGYTF.

This chain links TRBV30 with TRBJ2-7, with D perhaps TRBD2 (6 bases). V was pared by 1 base and J by 1 base, with 8 bases between. Germline values: CDR1 GTSNPN, CDR2 SVGIG (reference sequence). The CDR3 has 13 amino acids. CDR3 sequence (DNA): TGTGCCTGGAGTGGTGGGACTTCCTACGAGCAGTACTTC. The encoded protein is CAWSGGTSYEQYF.

This clone was observed once. Other nucleotide sequences in the sample specify the same CDR3. V gene TRBV28 combines with J gene TRBJ2-2, with D perhaps matching TRBD1 (6 bases). Trimming pared 2 bases from V and 5 bases from J, leaving 9 bases between. Germline lookup yields CDR1 MDHEN and CDR2 SYDVKM. This CDR3 comprises 14 residues. The CDR3 DNA sequence: TGTGCCAGCAGTTTAGGGGGCCGGACCGGGGAGCTGTTTTTT. Translated, it gives CASSLGGRTGELFF.

J is TRBJ2-7 and V is TRBV6-5; D unresolved. There are 11 residues in the CDR3. V lost 4 bases, J lost 2 bases, and 3 bases lay in between. The V gene's germline CDR1 is MNHEY and CDR2 SVGAGI. The CDR3 DNA reads as TGTGCCAGCAGTTCGGCCTACGAGCAGTACTTC. It encodes CASSSAYEQYF.

The CDR3 region has the DNA TGTGCCAGCAGTCGAGTTGGGGGGACCGGGGAGCTGTTTTTT. The encoded protein is CASSRVGGTGELFF. The chain links TRBV7-8 to TRBJ2-2; a possible D gene is TRBD2 (6 bases). Trimming removed 6 bases from V and 5 bases from J, with 13 bases in between. Germline-derived CDR1 and CDR2 are SGHVS and FQNEAQ. CDR3 size: 14 residues.

The chain uses TRBV5-1 and TRBJ2-3, with 15 bases lining up with TRBD2. Germline values: CDR1 SGHRS, CDR2 YFSETQ. The CDR3 loop spans 18 amino acids. J was trimmed by 1 base and V by 2 bases; bases with no gene match: 5. The CDR3 sequence is CASSFGTSGGSGTDTQYF. The CDR3 coding sequence is TGCGCCAGCAGCTTCGGGACTAGCGGGGGGTCGGGCACAGATACGCAGTATTTT.

J is TRBJ2-3 and V is TRBV6-1; the D is unclear. The CDR3 is 12 amino acids. Germline V gives CDR1 MNHNS, CDR2 SASEGT. V was trimmed by 6 bases and J by 6 bases, leaving 10 bases between them. DNA of the CDR3: TGTGCCAGCAGCCCAGAGAGGGATACGCAGTATTTT. It codes for CASSPERDTQYF.

The chain joins TRBV2 to TRBJ2-1; 9 bases are a match to TRBD2. The CDR3 covers 14 residues. CDR1 is SNHLY, CDR2 FYNNEI, per germline. Germline trimming cut 6 bases from V and 8 bases from J; bases unmatched to any gene: 8. The CDR3 DNA reads as TGTGCCAGCAGCCCGGGACTAGCTGGGGATGAGCAGTTCTTC. Amino acids: CASSPGLAGDEQFF.

The gene calls are TRBV7-9 and TRBJ2-7; 8 bases match TRBD1. Losses at the gene ends were 3 bases for V and 5 bases for J; bases not matched to a gene: 9. The CDR3 spans 15 residues. Germline V gene data show CDR1 as SEHNR and CDR2 as FQNEAQ (reference sequence). CDR3 loop: CASSLDLDRAHEQYF. The CDR3 nucleotides are TGTGCCAGCAGCTTGGACCTGGACAGGGCCCACGAGCAGTACTTC.